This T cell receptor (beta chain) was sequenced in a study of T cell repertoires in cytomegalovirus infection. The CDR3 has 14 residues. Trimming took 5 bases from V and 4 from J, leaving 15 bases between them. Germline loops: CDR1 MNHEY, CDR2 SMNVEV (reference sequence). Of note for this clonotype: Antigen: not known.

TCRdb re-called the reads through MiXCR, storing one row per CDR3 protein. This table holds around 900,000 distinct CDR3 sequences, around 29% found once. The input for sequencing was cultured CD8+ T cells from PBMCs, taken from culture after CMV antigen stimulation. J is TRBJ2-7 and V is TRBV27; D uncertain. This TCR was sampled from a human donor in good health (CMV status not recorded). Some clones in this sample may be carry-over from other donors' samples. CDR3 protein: CASSPGRLGYEQYV. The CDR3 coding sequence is TGTGCCAGCAGTCCAGGAAGACTGGGATACGAGCAGTACGTC.